Below, 23 T cell receptor beta chains from the same sample are listed, as sequenced in a study of T cells after yellow fever vaccination. MiXCR, run by TCRdb on the 5' RACE reads, gives a single entry per CDR3 protein. The sample carries tens of thousands of distinct CDR3 sequences, approximately 5% recorded once. Sequenced material: PBMCs, either bulk or a sorted T-cell subset (CD4+, CD8+, memory, or dextramer-sorted; not recorded which), taken 15 days after the yellow fever booster vaccination. These TCRs come from a man aged 25-45 years who received the YFV17D yellow fever vaccine.

This clonotype was picked up many times. This chain joins TRBV12-3 or TRBV12-4 and TRBJ2-6, with 10 bases lining up with TRBD1. This CDR3 spans 17 amino acids. The trim removed 4 bases at V and 1 base at J, leaving 4 bases unmatched. CDR3 sequence (DNA): TGTGCCAGCAGTTCCGGGACAGGGGAATCTGGGGCCAACGTCCTGACTTTC. It codes for CASSSGTGESGANVLTF.

Many counts were recorded for this clonotype. Written as DNA, the CDR3 is TGTGCCAGCAGCTTCACCCCCTGGGGGTTAGGGGAGACCCAGTACTTC. Amino acid sequence: CASSFTPWGLGETQYF. The chain employs TRBV7-2 and TRBJ2-5, with D perhaps TRBD1 or TRBD2 (5 bases each). V gave up 3 bases and J gave up 5 bases, with 19 bases separating them. CDR3 size: 16 residues. Germline CDR1 reads SGHTA; CDR2 reads FQGNSA.

This clonotype was seen repeatedly, ten times or more. The chain recombines TRBV6-2 or TRBV6-3 with TRBJ2-7, with no clear D. The V gene lost 6 bases and the J gene lost 2 bases, with 8 bases spanning the gap. This CDR3 contains 12 residues. Germline assignment: CDR1 MNHEY and CDR2 SVGEGT. The CDR3 DNA reads as TGTGCCAGCAGCCGCCGGACCTACGAGCAGTACTTC. It yields the protein CASSRRTYEQYF.

This clonotype appeared many times. The V and J genes are TRBV7-2 and TRBJ1-1, with no clear D. The CDR3 has 14 amino acids. The germline gives CDR1 SGHTA, CDR2 FQGNSA. Trimming took 5 bases from V and 8 from J, leaving 18 bases between them. This chain's CDR3 is CASSPAYSVVEAFF. The CDR3 nucleotides are TGTGCCAGCAGCCCCGCATATTCAGTTGTCGAAGCTTTCTTT.

This clonotype was recorded many times. The rearrangement joins TRBV7-2 to TRBJ1-1; TRBD1 matches 7 bases. Germline V CDR1 and CDR2: SGHTA, FQGNSA. The J segment lost 1 base and the V segment lost 4 bases, leaving 6 bases of the junction unmatched. This CDR3 comprises 15 residues. The CDR3 DNA is TGTGCCAGCAGCTCAGACAGGGTCCCGAACACTGAAGCTTTCTTT. Translation gives CASSSDRVPNTEAFF.

In the case of this clonotype: Germline is not matched at one junction end, which may reflect a read error. The rearrangement links TRBV20-1 to TRBJ2-1; 11 bases align to TRBD2. Looked up from germline, CDR1 is DFQATT and CDR2 is SNEGSKA (reference sequence). The CDR3 has 17 residues. CDR3 protein: CCARSGTSGPRMDEQFF. The CDR3 nucleotides are TGCTGTGCTAGATCCGGGACTAGCGGTCCGAGGATGGATGAGCAGTTCTTC.

This clonotype was detected ten times or more. CDR3 sequence: CASSEGATQYF. The CDR3 DNA follows: TGCGCCAGCAGTGAAGGCGCGACCCAGTACTTC. The chain couples TRBV10-2 to TRBJ2-5; no definite D call. Germline CDR1 reads WSHSY; CDR2 reads SAAADI. V lost 3 bases and J lost 7, with 6 bases in between. The CDR3 extends over 11 amino acids.

In this sample, this clonotype turned up many times. The chain is built from TRBV20-1 and TRBJ2-3; D tentatively reads TRBD1 or TRBD2 (5 bases each). V gave up 1 base and J gave up 6 bases, with 14 bases separating them. The germline V gene encodes CDR1 DFQATT and CDR2 SNEGSKA (reference sequence). The CDR3 extends over 14 amino acids. The CDR3 loop is CSARAGTHPDTQYF. The DNA for the CDR3 is TGCAGTGCTAGAGCGGGGACCCACCCGGATACGCAGTATTTT.

This clonotype has a handful of counts. This chain links TRBV19 with TRBJ2-1, with D perhaps being TRBD1 or TRBD2 (5 bases each). The ends were cut back, 5 bases at V and 3 bases at J, with 14 bases in the middle. Germline lookup yields CDR1 LNHDA and CDR2 SQIVND (reference sequence). This CDR3 has 15 amino acids. The CDR3 loop reads CASSPGLGDYNEQFF. The CDR3 DNA reads TGTGCCAGTAGTCCGGGGCTAGGAGACTACAATGAGCAGTTCTTC.

In its sample, this clonotype was seen many times. The J gene is TRBJ1-6, the V gene TRBV28; D call uncertain. This CDR3 contains 15 residues. Trimming took off 2 bases at V and 0 bases at J, with 5 bases between the two ends. Germline V gene data show CDR1 as MDHEN and CDR2 as SYDVKM. DNA of the CDR3: TGTGCCAGCAGTTTAGGGAGCTCCTATAATTCACCCCTCCACTTT. This codes for CASSLGSSYNSPLHF. Filled out from reference TRBV28 and TRBJ1-6, the complete variable domain reads DVKVTQSSRYLVKRTGEKVFLECVQDMDHENMFWYRQDPGLGLRLIYFSYDVKMKEKGDIPEGYSVSREKKERFSLILESASTNQTSMYLCASSLGSSYNSPLHFGNGTRLTVT.

The chain couples TRBV6-5 to TRBJ2-5; TRBD1 matches 8 bases. CDR1 is MNHEY, CDR2 SVGAGI, per germline. V dropped 2 bases and J dropped 5; count of bases not matched to a gene: 4. The CDR3 has 14 residues. CDR3 nucleotides: TGTGCCAGCAGTTACCAGGGGGCAAGGGAGACCCAGTACTTC. Protein sequence: CASSYQGARETQYF.

Ten or more counts support this clonotype. This chain links TRBV7-2 with TRBJ1-2; D is perhaps TRBD1 (5 bases). The CDR3 runs 13 residues. Trimming removed 5 bases from V and 6 bases from J, with 13 bases in between. Germline V gene sequence: CDR1 SGHTA, CDR2 FQGNSA. As DNA, the CDR3 is TGTGCCAGCAGCCCCCGGACAATCGATGGCTACACCTTC. Translated: CASSPRTIDGYTF.

This clonotype was detected many times. The V call is TRBV27, the J call TRBJ2-7; 10 bases are a match to TRBD1. CDR1 and CDR2 from the germline V gene are MNHEY and SMNVEV (reference sequence). The CDR3 has 16 amino acids. The V and J ends lost 6 bases and 5 bases, in that order; junction bases with no gene match: 13. This CDR3 is CASRVMGGQGSHEQYF. The CDR3 DNA reads TGTGCCAGCAGAGTGATGGGGGGACAGGGGTCCCACGAGCAGTACTTC.

This clonotype appeared many times. This rearrangement joins TRBV7-8 to TRBJ1-1; 8 nucleotides align to TRBD1. This CDR3 is built from 13 residues. Germline V gene sequence: CDR1 SGHVS, CDR2 FQNEAQ. V was clipped by 5 bases and J by 4 bases; unmatched bases: 3. The CDR3 DNA reads TGTGCCAGCAGCCGGACAGGGCCCACTGAAGCTTTCTTT. Its protein is CASSRTGPTEAFF.

There are many counts of this clonotype. The V call is TRBV11-2, the J call TRBJ2-3, with 7 bases fitting TRBD2. The length of the CDR3 is 17 residues. Per germline, CDR1 SGHAT and CDR2 FQNNGV. The trim removed 2 bases at V and 0 bases at J, leaving 8 bases unmatched. The CDR3 region is CASSLWSSGLSTDTQYF. As DNA, the CDR3 is TGTGCCAGCAGCTTATGGTCTAGCGGCCTTAGCACAGATACGCAGTATTTT.

This clonotype was picked up many times. The chain combines TRBV5-1 with TRBJ1-1, with D hard to call. The CDR3 length is 13 residues. The germline V gene has CDR1 SGHRS and CDR2 YFSETQ. Trimming cost V 7 bases and J 8 bases, with 18 bases left between them. The chain's CDR3 is CASSLTLGWEAFF. The CDR3 coding sequence is TGCGCCAGCTCTCTTACCCTAGGATGGGAAGCTTTCTTT.

This clonotype was detected ten times or more. The CDR3 DNA reads TGTGCCAGCAGTTACTCCTCAGGCTACACTGAAGCTTTCTTT. This translates into CASSYSSGYTEAFF. The chain has TRBV6-5 and TRBJ1-1; no clear D. The CDR3 spans 14 residues. Trimming left V 0 bases short and J 3 bases short, with 8 bases between. Germline V gene data show CDR1 as MNHEY and CDR2 as SVGAGI.

This clonotype was observed at least ten times. The genes are TRBV20-1 and TRBJ2-7, with 8 bases fitting TRBD2. CDR3 length: 14 residues. Trimming removed 4 bases from V and 1 base from J; junction bases left unmatched: 6. Germline V lookup: CDR1 DFQATT, CDR2 SNEGSKA (reference sequence). CDR3 sequence reads: CSAMGLVNSYEQYF. CDR3 nucleotides: TGCAGTGCTATGGGACTAGTAAATTCCTACGAGCAGTACTTC.

Ten or more counts support this clonotype. This chain links TRBV28 with TRBJ1-5, with a tentative D call TRBD1 (5 bases). The length of the CDR3 is 13 residues. The germline V gene has CDR1 MDHEN and CDR2 SYDVKM. V was shortened by 6 bases and J by 7 bases, with 13 bases between the two germline ends. CDR3 loop: CASSPSGNQPQHF. CDR3 DNA sequence: TGTGCCAGCAGCCCCTCAGGGAACCAGCCCCAGCATTTT.

This clonotype was detected ten times or more. The V and J genes are TRBV12-2 and TRBJ2-1; the DNA was not used to check the table's D call, TRBD1. TRBV12-2 is an annotated pseudogene. CDR3 length: 18 residues. The CDR3 nucleotides are TGTGCAAGTCGCTTAGCGCGATTGGGACTAGGGGCTTACAATGAGCAGTTCTTC. Translated, it gives CASRLARLGLGAYNEQFF.

This clonotype has at least ten counts. The genes are TRBV9 and TRBJ1-6; possibly TRBD1 for D (5 bases). The CDR3 loop spans 17 amino acids. Germline V gene sequence: CDR1 SGDLS, CDR2 YYNGEE. With 2 bases removed from V and 9 bases from J, the gap between germline ends came to 21 bases. The CDR3 coding sequence is TGTGCCAGCAGCGTCGGGGAAAGCTACAGGCTCGGTTCACCCCTCCACTTT. Translation gives CASSVGESYRLGSPLHF.

This clonotype was seen at least ten times. The J gene is TRBJ1-2, the V gene TRBV11-2, with 9 bases aligning to TRBD1. Germline V CDR1 and CDR2: SGHAT, FQNNGV. This CDR3 is built from 15 residues. The ends lost 3 bases at V and 4 bases at J; junction bases unmatched: 6. In nucleotides, the CDR3 is TGTGCCAGCAGCTTTTCCGGGACAGGGATCTATGGCTACACCTTC. This sequence encodes CASSFSGTGIYGYTF.

Worth noting for this clonotype: One base away lies a much larger clone, so this may be a sequencing read error. The chain uses TRBV15 and TRBJ2-7; TRBD1 agrees at 8 bases. V lost 3 bases and J lost 5; bases outside the gene matches: 12. Germline values: CDR1 LNHNV, CDR2 YYDKDF (reference sequence). The CDR3 runs 16 residues. The CDR3 reads CATSSVRQGSLHEQYF. CDR3 sequence (DNA): TGTGCCACCAGCAGCGTCCGACAGGGGTCACTCCACGAGCAGTACTTC.